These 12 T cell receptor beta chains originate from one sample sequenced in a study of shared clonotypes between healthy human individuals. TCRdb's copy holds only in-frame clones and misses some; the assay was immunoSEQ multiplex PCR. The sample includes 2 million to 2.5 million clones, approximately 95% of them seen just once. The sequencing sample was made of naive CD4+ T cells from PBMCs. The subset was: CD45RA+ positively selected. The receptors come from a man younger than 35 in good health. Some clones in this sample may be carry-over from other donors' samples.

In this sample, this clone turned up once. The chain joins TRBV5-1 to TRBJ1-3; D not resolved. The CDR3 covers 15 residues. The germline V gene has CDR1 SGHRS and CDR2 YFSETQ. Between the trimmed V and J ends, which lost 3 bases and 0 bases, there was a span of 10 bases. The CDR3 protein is CASSSDGISGNTIYF. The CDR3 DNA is TGCGCCAGCAGCTCGGACGGCATCTCTGGAAACACCATATATTTT.

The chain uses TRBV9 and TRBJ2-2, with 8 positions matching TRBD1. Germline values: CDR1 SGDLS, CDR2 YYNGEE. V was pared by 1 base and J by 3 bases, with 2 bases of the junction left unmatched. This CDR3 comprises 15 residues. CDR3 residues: CASSVHRGDTGELFF. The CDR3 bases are TGTGCCAGCAGCGTACACAGGGGGGACACCGGGGAGCTGTTTTTT.

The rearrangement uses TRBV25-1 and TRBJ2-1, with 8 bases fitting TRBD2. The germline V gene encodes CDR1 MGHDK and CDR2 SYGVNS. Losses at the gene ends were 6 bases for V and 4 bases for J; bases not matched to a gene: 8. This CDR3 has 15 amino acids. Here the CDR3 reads CASSPVAGRYNEQFF. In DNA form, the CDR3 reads TGTGCCAGCAGCCCCGTAGCGGGGCGATACAATGAGCAGTTCTTC. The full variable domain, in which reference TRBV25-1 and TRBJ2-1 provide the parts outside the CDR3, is EADIYQTPRYLVIGTGKKITLECSQTMGHDKMYWYQQDPGMELHLIHYSYGVNSTEKGDLSSESTVSRIRTEHFPLTLESARPSHTSQYLCASSPVAGRYNEQFFGPGTRLTVL.

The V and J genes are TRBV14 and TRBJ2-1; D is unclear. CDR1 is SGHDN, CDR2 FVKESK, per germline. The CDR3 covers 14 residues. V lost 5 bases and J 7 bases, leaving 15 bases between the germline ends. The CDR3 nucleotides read TGTGCCAGCAGCACGACCGGAAGAGGAAATGAGCAGTTCTTC. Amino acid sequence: CASSTTGRGNEQFF.

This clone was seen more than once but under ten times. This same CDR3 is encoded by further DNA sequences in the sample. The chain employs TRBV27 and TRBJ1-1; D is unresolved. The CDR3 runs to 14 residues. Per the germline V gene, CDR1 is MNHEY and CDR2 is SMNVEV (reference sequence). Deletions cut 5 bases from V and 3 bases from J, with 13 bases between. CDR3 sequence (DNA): TGTGCCAGCAGTCTATACCGTCGGGACACTGAAGCTTTCTTT. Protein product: CASSLYRRDTEAFF.

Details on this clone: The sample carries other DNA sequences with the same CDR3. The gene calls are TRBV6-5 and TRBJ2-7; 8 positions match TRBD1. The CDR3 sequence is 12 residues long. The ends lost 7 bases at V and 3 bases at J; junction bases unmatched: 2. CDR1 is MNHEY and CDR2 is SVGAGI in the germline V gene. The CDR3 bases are TGTGCCAGCATAGGACAGGGCTACGAGCAGTACTTC. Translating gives CASIGQGYEQYF.

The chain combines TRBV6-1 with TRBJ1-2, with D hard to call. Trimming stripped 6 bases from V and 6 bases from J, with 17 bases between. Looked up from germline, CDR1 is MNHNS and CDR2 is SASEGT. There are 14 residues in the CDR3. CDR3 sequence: CASREGSGYDGYTF. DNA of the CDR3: TGTGCCAGCAGGGAGGGCAGTGGCTATGATGGCTACACCTTC.

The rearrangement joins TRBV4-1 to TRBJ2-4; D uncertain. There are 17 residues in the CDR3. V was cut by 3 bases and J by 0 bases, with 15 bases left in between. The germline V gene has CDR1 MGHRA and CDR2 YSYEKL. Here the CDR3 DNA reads TGCGCCAGCAGCCATCAAGGTCGGACCTTAGCCAAAAACATTCAGTACTTC. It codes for CASSHQGRTLAKNIQYF.

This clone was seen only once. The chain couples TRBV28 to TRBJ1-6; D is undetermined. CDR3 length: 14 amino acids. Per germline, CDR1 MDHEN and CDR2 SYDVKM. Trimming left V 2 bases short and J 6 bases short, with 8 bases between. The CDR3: CASSLPTSNSPLHF. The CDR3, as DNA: TGTGCCAGCAGTTTACCGACGTCTAATTCACCCCTCCACTTT. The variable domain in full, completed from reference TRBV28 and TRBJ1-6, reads DVKVTQSSRYLVKRTGEKVFLECVQDMDHENMFWYRQDPGLGLRLIYFSYDVKMKEKGDIPEGYSVSREKKERFSLILESASTNQTSMYLCASSLPTSNSPLHFGNGTRLTVT.

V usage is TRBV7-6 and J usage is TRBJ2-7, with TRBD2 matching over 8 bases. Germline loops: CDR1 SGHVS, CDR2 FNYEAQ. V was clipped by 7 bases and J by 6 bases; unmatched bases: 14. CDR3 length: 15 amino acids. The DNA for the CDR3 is TGTGCCAGCACCCTCATGCCCGGGAGGGCCGCCGAGCAGTACTTC. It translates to CASTLMPGRAAEQYF. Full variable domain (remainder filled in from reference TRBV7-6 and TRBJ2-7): GAGVSQSPRYKVTKRGQDVALRCDPISGHVSLYWYRQALGQGPEFLTYFNYEAQQDKSGLPNDRFSAERPEGSISTLTIQRTEQRDSAMYRCASTLMPGRAAEQYFGPGTRLTVT.

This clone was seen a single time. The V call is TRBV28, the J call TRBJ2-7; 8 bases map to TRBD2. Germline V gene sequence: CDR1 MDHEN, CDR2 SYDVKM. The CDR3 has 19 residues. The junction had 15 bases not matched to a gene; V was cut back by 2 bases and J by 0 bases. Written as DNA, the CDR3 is TGTGCCAGCAGTTTAATAATCCCCTACGGGAGGGCTAGCTCCTACGAGCAGTACTTC. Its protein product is CASSLIIPYGRASSYEQYF. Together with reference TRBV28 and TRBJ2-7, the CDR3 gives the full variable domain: DVKVTQSSRYLVKRTGEKVFLECVQDMDHENMFWYRQDPGLGLRLIYFSYDVKMKEKGDIPEGYSVSREKKERFSLILESASTNQTSMYLCASSLIIPYGRASSYEQYFGPGTRLTVT.

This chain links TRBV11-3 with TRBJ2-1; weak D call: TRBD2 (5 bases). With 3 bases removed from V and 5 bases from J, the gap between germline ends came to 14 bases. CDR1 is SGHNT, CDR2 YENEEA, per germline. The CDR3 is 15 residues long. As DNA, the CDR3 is TGTGCCAGCAGCTTTTCTTGGGAGAACCACAATGAGCAGTTCTTC. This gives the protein CASSFSWENHNEQFF.